This TCR beta chain was observed in a study of brain T cells in children with intractable seizures. Study results and caveats: Clones missing pre-surgery may reflect undersampling of that blood sample.

Of note for this clone: Its matching antigen is unknown.

Pre-surgery treatment included at least one anti-epileptic drug. This CDR3 spans 16 amino acids. The V end was cut by 6 bases, the J end by 0 bases, with 17 bases between. Germline V gene data show CDR1 as MNHEY and CDR2 as SMNVEV (reference sequence). TCRdb's table, derived via immunoSEQ multiplex PCR, lists solely in-frame clones and lacks some. The sample contains about 80,000 clones, around nine tenths of which appear only once. Sequencing used peripheral blood, obtained at surgery. The clonotype comes from a girl aged 2-9 years with Rasmussen encephalitis and intractable seizures. The V and J genes are TRBV27 and TRBJ1-2; TRBD1 is a possible D gene (5 bases). For the CDR3, the DNA is TGTGCCAGCAGAGAGCCTCAGGGACCAGCTAACTATGGCTACACCTTC. It translates to CASREPQGPANYGYTF.